The clone carrying this TCR beta chain was seen once. No antigen is known for it. This entry comes from a study of T cells in narcolepsy. Study-wide background: Donors had narcolepsy type 1 or type 2, or were healthy controls. Whole-study results and caveats: Same-patient CSF and blood CD4+ T cell clonotypes included HCRT-specific and TRIB2-specific autoreactive ones. Healthy controls reportedly lacked the autoreactive clonotypes serially found in patients' blood.

CDR1 and CDR2 (germline): SNHLY, FYNNEI. V shed 0 bases, J shed 0 bases, and the junction held 5 bases outside the gene matches. The CDR3 runs to 19 residues. Sequenced by immunoSEQ multiplex PCR; TCRdb stores in-frame clones only, minus some. In the table there are 20,000 to 30,000 clones, more than 80% of which are singletons. The chain recombines TRBV2 with TRBJ2-4; TRBD2 agrees at 13 bases. This TCR derives from a human donor with narcolepsy. The sample comprised CD45RA- memory CD4+ T cells from PBMCs. CDR3 sequence: CASSEAGLAGSLAKNIQYF. The CDR3 bases are TGTGCCAGCAGTGAAGCGGGACTAGCGGGATCCCTAGCCAAAAACATTCAGTACTTC. Together with reference TRBV2 and TRBJ2-4, the CDR3 gives the full variable domain: EPEVTQTPSHQVTQMGQEVILRCVPISNHLYFYWYRQILGQKVEFLVSFYNNEISEKSEIFDDQFSVERPDGSNFTLKIRSTKLEDSAMYFCASSEAGLAGSLAKNIQYFGAGTRLSVL.